These 24 T cell receptor beta chains were sequenced from one sample in a study of blood T cell repertoires in COVID-19. Data came from immunoSEQ multiplex PCR; TCRdb stores just in-frame clones and leaves some out. The table has around 480,000 clones, about nine tenths seen once; the top ten hold about 0.75%. Sequencing was done on a sample of PBMCs or T cells enriched from blood (not recorded which). These TCRs come from a woman aged 18 to 35 who had recovered from COVID-19.

The rearrangement links TRBV28 to TRBJ2-2; D is perhaps TRBD2 (7 bases). Germline-derived CDR1 and CDR2 are MDHEN and SYDVKM. The CDR3 spans 16 residues. Deletions cut 6 bases from V and 3 bases from J, with 17 bases between. CDR3 region: CASSLPGGADTGELFF. CDR3 DNA sequence: TGTGCCAGCAGCCTCCCGGGGGGCGCCGACACCGGGGAGCTGTTTTTT.

The CDR3 nucleotides read TGTGCCAGCAGCCCAGCGAGAAGGGGGATATATAATTCACCCCTCCACTTT. Its protein is CASSPARRGIYNSPLHF. The chain is built from TRBV14 and TRBJ1-6, with D possibly matching TRBD1 (6 bases). This CDR3 contains 17 residues. V was trimmed by 4 bases and J by 4 bases, leaving 17 bases between them. Per the germline V gene, CDR1 is SGHDN and CDR2 is FVKESK. The full variable domain, with the rest looked up from reference TRBV14 and TRBJ1-6, is EAGVTQFPSHSVIEKGQTVTLRCDPISGHDNLYWYRRVMGKEIKFLLHFVKESKQDESGMPNNRFLAERTGGTYSTLKVQPAELEDSGVYFCASSPARRGIYNSPLHFGNGTRLTVT.

The chain couples TRBV13 to TRBJ2-5, with a possible D match to TRBD1 (6 bases). Germline V gives CDR1 PRHDT, CDR2 FYEKMQ (reference sequence). Trimming pared 4 bases from V and 4 bases from J, leaving 16 bases between. The CDR3 is 15 residues long. CDR3 amino acids: CASSWNRDQGETQYF. In DNA form, the CDR3 reads TGTGCCAGCAGCTGGAACAGGGATCAGGGAGAGACCCAGTACTTC.

The V and J genes are TRBV7-2 and TRBJ1-6; D unclear. The CDR3 consists of 17 residues. CDR1 is SGHTA, CDR2 FQGNSA, per germline. V was pared by 4 bases and J by 8 bases, with 21 bases between. The CDR3 here is CASSSGRRDLEYSPLHF. The CDR3 DNA reads as TGTGCCAGCAGCTCCGGGAGGCGGGATCTCGAATATTCACCCCTCCACTTT. Full variable domain (outside the CDR3, taken from reference TRBV7-2 and TRBJ1-6): GAGVSQSPSNKVTEKGKDVELRCDPISGHTALYWYRQSLGQGLEFLIYFQGNSAPDKSGLPSDRFSAERTGGSVSTLTIQRTQQEDSAVYLCASSSGRRDLEYSPLHFGNGTRLTVT.

This chain uses TRBV9 with TRBJ2-1; D perhaps matches TRBD1 (6 bases). The V and J ends lost 3 bases and 8 bases respectively, with 12 bases between them. The CDR3 runs 13 residues. The germline V gene has CDR1 SGDLS and CDR2 YYNGEE. The CDR3 DNA sequence: TGTGCCAGCAGCGACTTCCCAGGGGATGAGCAGTTCTTC. It yields the protein CASSDFPGDEQFF.

Written as DNA, the CDR3 is TGTGCCAGCAGTTACTCGATGGTGCCGAGGGGCTACACCTTC. Amino acid sequence: CASSYSMVPRGYTF. J is TRBJ1-2 and V is TRBV6-5; D is uncertain. The CDR3 covers 14 residues. Germline V gene sequence: CDR1 MNHEY, CDR2 SVGAGI. Trimming removed 0 bases at V and 8 bases at J, with 13 bases between.

The rearrangement uses TRBV2 and TRBJ1-2; D is undetermined. CDR1 SNHLY and CDR2 FYNNEI come from the germline V gene. The length of the CDR3 is 13 residues. The V end was cut by 2 bases, the J end by 8 bases, with 12 bases between. CDR3 amino acids: CASSERQPGGYTF. CDR3 nucleotides: TGTGCCAGCAGTGAAAGGCAGCCGGGGGGCTACACCTTC.

The chain carries TRBV19 and TRBJ1-5, with TRBD1 as a possible D gene (5 bases). From germline, CDR1 is LNHDA and CDR2 SQIVND (reference sequence). The CDR3 is 16 residues long. Trimming took off 0 bases at V and 1 base at J, with 10 bases between the two ends. CDR3 protein: CASSIDLRGSNQPQHF. As DNA, the CDR3 is TGTGCCAGTAGTATAGATTTGCGGGGGAGCAATCAGCCCCAGCATTTT. The variable domain in full, with the rest retrieved from reference TRBV19 and TRBJ1-5, is DGGITQSPKYLFRKEGQNVTLSCEQNLNHDAMYWYRQDPGQGLRLIYYSQIVNDFQKGDIAEGYSVSREKKESFPLTVTSAQKNPTAFYLCASSIDLRGSNQPQHFGDGTRLSIL.

This chain connects TRBV29-1 to TRBJ1-5; weak D call: TRBD1 (5 bases). Germline assignment: CDR1 SQVTM and CDR2 ANQGSEA. V lost 5 bases and J 4 bases, leaving 15 bases between the germline ends. The CDR3 totals 14 residues. This CDR3 is CSVQPGSLNQPQHF. In DNA form, the CDR3 reads TGCAGCGTTCAACCAGGGTCCCTAAATCAGCCCCAGCATTTT.

The chain joins TRBV29-1 to TRBJ1-3, with a possible D match to TRBD1 (5 bases). Germline V gives CDR1 SQVTM, CDR2 ANQGSEA. V was cut by 5 bases and J by 1 base, with 9 bases left in between. This CDR3 has 13 residues. The CDR3 reads CSVSTESGNTIYF. CDR3 coding DNA: TGCAGCGTTTCGACAGAATCTGGAAACACCATATATTTT. The full variable domain, rest sourced from reference TRBV29-1 and TRBJ1-3, is SAVISQKPSRDICQRGTSLTIQCQVDSQVTMMFWYRQQPGQSLTLIATANQGSEATYESGFVIDKFPISRPNLTFSTLTVSNMSPEDSSIYLCSVSTESGNTIYFGEGSWLTVV.

V is TRBV30 and J is TRBJ1-5; a possible D gene is TRBD1 (5 bases). Germline loops: CDR1 GTSNPN, CDR2 SVGIG (reference sequence). The CDR3 sequence is 13 residues long. V shed 0 bases and J shed 8 bases, with 11 bases lying between them. The CDR3 loop is CAWSVHRTEPQHF. For the CDR3, the DNA is TGTGCCTGGAGTGTACACAGGACCGAGCCCCAGCATTTT.

This clone was recorded once. This chain joins TRBV6-2 or TRBV6-3 and TRBJ1-1; D perhaps matches TRBD1 (5 bases). CDR3 length: 17 amino acids. Trimming pared 2 bases from V and 7 bases from J, leaving 23 bases between. Per the germline V gene, CDR1 is MNHEY and CDR2 is SVGEGT. The CDR3 sequence: CASSYPRAVRATNEAFF. The CDR3 nucleotides are TGTGCCAGCAGTTACCCTAGAGCAGTCAGGGCAACGAATGAAGCTTTCTTT.

The chain employs TRBV19 and TRBJ2-5; D gene unclear. The CDR3 is made up of 13 amino acids. The germline V gene encodes CDR1 LNHDA and CDR2 SQIVND (reference sequence). V was clipped by 6 bases and J by 1 base, with 9 bases between them. The CDR3 nucleotides read TGTGCCAGTAGCCGACAAGTCCAAGAGACCCAGTACTTC. Encoded protein: CASSRQVQETQYF.

This chain connects TRBV11-2 to TRBJ2-3, with D possibly being TRBD1 (6 bases). Trimming pared 5 bases from V and 6 bases from J, leaving 18 bases between. Germline loops: CDR1 SGHAT, CDR2 FQNNGV. The CDR3 covers 15 residues. CDR3 loop: CASSGRGWAADTQYF. DNA of the CDR3: TGTGCCAGCAGCGGAAGGGGGTGGGCCGCCGATACGCAGTATTTT.

Only a few counts were recorded for this clone. The chain uses TRBV3-1 (or the pseudogene TRBV3-2) and TRBJ1-3; D is perhaps TRBD1 (5 bases). Germline V CDR1 and CDR2: LGHDT, YNNKEL (reference sequence). The CDR3 extends over 14 amino acids. V was cut by 2 bases and J by 3 bases, with 8 bases left in between. DNA of the CDR3: TGTGCCAGCAGCCAACGGGGGAATGGAAACACCATATATTTT. Protein sequence: CASSQRGNGNTIYF.

V usage is TRBV29-1 and J usage is TRBJ2-2, with D possibly TRBD2 on 6 matching bases. From germline, CDR1 is SQVTM and CDR2 ANQGSEA. The V end was cut by 8 bases, the J end by 2 bases, with 18 bases between. The CDR3 sequence is 15 residues long. CDR3 loop: CSMGGGGDNTGELFF. CDR3 DNA: TGCAGCATGGGGGGTGGAGGGGACAACACCGGGGAGCTGTTTTTT.

This chain links TRBV18 with TRBJ1-2, with 7 bases fitting TRBD1. The CDR3 covers 15 residues. V gave up 2 bases and J gave up 7 bases; unmatched junction bases: 10. Per germline, CDR1 KGHSH and CDR2 LQKENI. In DNA form, the CDR3 reads TGTGCCAGCTCACCAATTTTCGACAGGGTACGTGGCTACACCTTC. It is translated as CASSPIFDRVRGYTF.

The chain combines TRBV24-1 with TRBJ1-1; 7 positions agree with TRBD1. The CDR3 has 23 residues. Germline CDR1 KGHDR, CDR2 SFDVKD. Trimming removed 4 bases from V and 0 bases from J; junction bases left unmatched: 28. CDR3 region: CATSDSCLQGWRGLIGMNTEAFF. The DNA of the CDR3 is TGTGCCACCAGTGACTCCTGCTTACAGGGGTGGAGGGGGTTGATCGGCATGAACACTGAAGCTTTCTTT.

The chain has TRBV21-1 and TRBJ2-7; no check of the table's D call, TRBD1, against the DNA was made. TRBV21-1 is annotated as a pseudogene. The CDR3 extends over 18 amino acids. DNA of the CDR3: TGTGCCAGCAGCAAAAAGGGAACCGGGGGACAGGGGGACTACGAGCAGTACTTC. It is translated as CASSKKGTGGQGDYEQYF.

A remark on this clone: The sample has other DNA sequences that encode this CDR3 too. V usage is TRBV2 and J usage is TRBJ1-2; 7 positions match TRBD1. The trim removed 4 bases at V and 8 bases at J, leaving 7 bases unmatched. This CDR3 is 13 amino acids long. Germline lookup yields CDR1 SNHLY and CDR2 FYNNEI. The DNA for the CDR3 is TGTGCCAGCAGTGTAGGCAGGGGGGACGGCTACACCTTC. This encodes CASSVGRGDGYTF. Full variable domain (rest looked up from reference TRBV2 and TRBJ1-2): EPEVTQTPSHQVTQMGQEVILRCVPISNHLYFYWYRQILGQKVEFLVSFYNNEISEKSEIFDDQFSVERPDGSNFTLKIRSTKLEDSAMYFCASSVGRGDGYTFGSGTRLTVV.

DNA for the CDR3: TGCGCCAGCAGCTCCTTGGACAGGGGCACTGAAGCTTTCTTT. Translation gives CASSSLDRGTEAFF. The V call is TRBV5-1, the J call TRBJ1-1; 9 bases fit TRBD1. J was trimmed by 4 bases and V by 3 bases; bases with no gene match: 4. Germline V CDR1 and CDR2: SGHRS, YFSETQ. The CDR3 length is 14 residues.

This chain uses TRBV15 with TRBJ1-6, with D maybe TRBD1 (6 bases). CDR1 is LNHNV and CDR2 is YYDKDF in the germline V gene (reference sequence). The CDR3 has 13 residues. V was clipped by 9 bases and J by 8 bases, with 14 bases between them. CDR3 residues: CATASTGDSPLHF. CDR3 DNA: TGTGCCACAGCTTCGACAGGAGATTCACCCCTCCACTTT.

V usage is TRBV15 and J usage is TRBJ1-6; D call uncertain. V lost 0 bases to trimming and J lost 10 bases, with 7 bases between them. This CDR3 comprises 13 residues. Germline assignment: CDR1 LNHNV and CDR2 YYDKDF (reference sequence). The CDR3 nucleotides read TGTGCCACCAGCAGAGATCGTCGGTCACCCCTCCACTTT. This encodes CATSRDRRSPLHF. Complete variable domain (other parts from reference TRBV15 and TRBJ1-6): DAMVIQNPRYQVTQFGKPVTLSCSQTLNHNVMYWYQQKSSQAPKLLFHYYDKDFNNEADTPDNFQSRRPNTSFCFLDIRSPGLGDTAMYLCATSRDRRSPLHFGNGTRLTVT.

The gene calls are TRBV3-1 (or the pseudogene TRBV3-2) and TRBJ2-5, with D tentatively TRBD1 (5 bases). The germline gives CDR1 LGHDT, CDR2 YNNKEL (reference sequence). The CDR3 contains 18 residues. V was clipped by 0 bases and J by 1 base, with 18 bases between them. CDR3 sequence: CASSQDPYGRALQETQYF. In nucleotides, the CDR3 is TGTGCCAGCAGCCAAGATCCTTATGGCAGGGCCCTCCAAGAGACCCAGTACTTC.